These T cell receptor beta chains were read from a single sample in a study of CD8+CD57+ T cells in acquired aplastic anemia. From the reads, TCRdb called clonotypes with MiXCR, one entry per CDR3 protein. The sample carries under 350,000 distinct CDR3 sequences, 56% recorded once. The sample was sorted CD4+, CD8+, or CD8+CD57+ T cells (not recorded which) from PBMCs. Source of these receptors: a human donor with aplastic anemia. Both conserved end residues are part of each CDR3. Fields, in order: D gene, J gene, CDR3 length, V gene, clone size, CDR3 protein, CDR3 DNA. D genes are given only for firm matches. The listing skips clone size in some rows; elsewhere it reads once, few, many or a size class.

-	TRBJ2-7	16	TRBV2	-	CASRPRGRILSYEQYF	TGTGCCAGCAGGCCTAGGGGCAGAATACTCTCCTACGAGCAGTACTTC
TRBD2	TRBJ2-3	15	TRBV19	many	CASFSAGGPTDTQYF	TGTGCCAGCTTTTCAGCGGGAGGGCCCACAGATACGCAGTATTTT
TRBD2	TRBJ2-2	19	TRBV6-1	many	CASTRPRASGGTNTGELFF	TGTGCCAGCACCCGTCCGCGGGCTAGCGGGGGGACGAACACCGGGGAGCTGTTTTTT
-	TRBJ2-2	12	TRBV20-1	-	CSARDASGELFF	TGCAGTGCTAGAGATGCTAGCGGGGAGCTGTTTTTT
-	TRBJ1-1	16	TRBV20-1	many	CSARFPGRPSNTEAFF	TGCAGTGCTAGATTTCCTGGACGTCCTTCGAACACTGAAGCTTTCTTT
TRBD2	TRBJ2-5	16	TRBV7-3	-	CASSWGTRDKQETQYF	TGTGCCAGCAGCTGGGGGACTAGGGATAAGCAAGAGACCCAGTACTTC
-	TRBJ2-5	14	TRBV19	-	CASSILLQVGTQYF	TGTGCCAGTAGTATACTCTTACAGGTTGGGACCCAGTACTTC
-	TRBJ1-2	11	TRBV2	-	CASSQGYGYAF	TGTGCCAGCAGCCAGGGTTATGGCTACGCCTTC
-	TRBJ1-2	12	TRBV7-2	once	CASSKGLGGYTF	TGTGCCAGCAGCAAAGGGTTAGGGGGCTACACCTTC
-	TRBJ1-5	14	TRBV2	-	CASSPRGGFQPQHF	TGTGCCAGCAGTCCCCGGGGAGGTTTCCAGCCCCAGCATTTT
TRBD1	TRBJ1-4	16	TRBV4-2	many	CASSQAPGQGAEKLFF	TGTGCCAGCAGCCAAGCCCCGGGACAGGGCGCCGAAAAACTGTTTTTT
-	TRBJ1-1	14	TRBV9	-	CASSVDEVRTEAFF	TGTGCCAGCAGCGTAGACGAGGTACGCACTGAAGCTTTCTTT
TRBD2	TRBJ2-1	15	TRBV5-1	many	CASKNSGGDYNEQFF	TGCGCCAGCAAAAACTCGGGGGGGGATTACAATGAGCAGTTCTTC
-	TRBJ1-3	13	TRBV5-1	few	CASRESSGNTIYF	TGCGCCAGCAGGGAAAGCTCTGGAAACACCATATATTTT
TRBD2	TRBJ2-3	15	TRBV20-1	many	CSASREAGGTDTQYF	TGCAGTGCTTCCCGGGAGGCGGGGGGCACAGATACGCAGTATTTT
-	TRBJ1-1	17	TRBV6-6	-	CASSTRSFGEMNTEAFF	TGTGCCAGCAGTACCCGTTCCTTCGGTGAGATGAACACTGAAGCTTTCTTT
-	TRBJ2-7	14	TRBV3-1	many	CASSQEGGSYEQYF	TGTGCCAGCAGCCAAGAAGGGGGATCCTACGAGCAGTACTTC
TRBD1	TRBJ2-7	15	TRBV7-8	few	CASSQDRGFLYEQYF	TGTGCCAGCAGTCAGGACAGGGGGTTCCTCTACGAGCAGTACTTC
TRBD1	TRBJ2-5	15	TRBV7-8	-	CASSLKRTGVETLYF	TGTGCCAGCAGCTTAAAGAGGACAGGGGTCGAGACCCTGTACTTC
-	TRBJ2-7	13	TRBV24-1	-	CATSEGGSGEQYF	TGTGCCACCAGTGAGGGTGGTTCAGGGGAGCAGTACTTC
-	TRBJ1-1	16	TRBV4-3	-	CASSQDYLIRDTEAFF	TGCGCCAGCAGCCAAGATTATCTTATCCGGGACACTGAAGCTTTCTTT
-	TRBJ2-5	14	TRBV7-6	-	CASSRSSGPETQYF	TGTGCCAGCAGCCGATCGTCGGGCCCAGAGACCCAGTACTTC
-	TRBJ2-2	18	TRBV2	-	CASSEYFVGTSAHGELFF	TGTGCCAGCAGTGAATATTTCGTAGGCACTTCGGCGCACGGGGAGCTGTTTTTT
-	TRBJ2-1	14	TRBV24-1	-	CATSGGLGGNEQFF	TGTGCCACCAGTGGAGGTTTGGGTGGAAATGAGCAGTTCTTC
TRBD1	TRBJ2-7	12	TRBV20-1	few	CSAPDRAYEQYF	TGCAGTGCTCCTGACAGGGCCTACGAGCAGTACTTC
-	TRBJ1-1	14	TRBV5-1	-	CASSSDAGRTEAFF	TGCGCCAGCAGCTCCGATGCAGGGAGGACTGAAGCTTTCTTT
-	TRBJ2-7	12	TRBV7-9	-	CASRLTGNEQYF	TGTGCCAGCAGGCTAACAGGGAACGAGCAGTACTTC
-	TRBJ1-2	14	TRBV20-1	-	CSARDRWDIYGYTF	TGCAGTGCTAGAGATCGTTGGGACATATATGGCTACACCTTC
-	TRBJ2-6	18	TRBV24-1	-	CATSDFWGPISGANVLTF	TGTGCCACCAGTGATTTTTGGGGGCCAATCAGTGGGGCCAACGTCCTGACTTTC
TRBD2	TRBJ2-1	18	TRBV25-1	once	CASSPPILAGGMMGEQFF	TGTGCCAGCAGCCCGCCCATCCTAGCGGGAGGAATGATGGGTGAGCAGTTCTTC
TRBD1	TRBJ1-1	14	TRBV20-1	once	CSAPTGGSGTEALF	TGCAGTGCGCCGACAGGGGGCTCGGGGACTGAAGCTCTCTTT
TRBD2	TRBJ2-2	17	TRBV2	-	CASSDGLAGANTGELFF	TGTGCCAGCAGTGACGGCCTAGCGGGAGCGAACACCGGGGAGCTGTTTTTT
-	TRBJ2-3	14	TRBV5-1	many	CASSLAPPTDTQYF	TGCGCCAGCAGCTTGGCCCCCCCTACAGATACGCAGTATTTT
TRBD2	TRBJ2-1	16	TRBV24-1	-	CATSDYTGTRSNEQFF	TGTGCCACCAGTGATTACACTGGGACTAGATCCAATGAGCAGTTCTTC
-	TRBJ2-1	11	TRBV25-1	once	CACSEVGEQFF	TGTGCCTGCAGTGAAGTGGGTGAGCAGTTCTTC
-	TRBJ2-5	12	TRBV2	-	CARSATPETPDF	TGTGCCCGCAGTGCCACTCCAGAGACCCCCGACTTC
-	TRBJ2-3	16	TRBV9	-	CASSLGRASSTDTQYF	TGTGCCAGCAGCTTGGGGCGGGCATCCTCCACAGATACGCAGTATTTT
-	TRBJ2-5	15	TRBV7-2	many	CASSLFGTASETQYF	TGTGCCAGCAGCTTATTCGGGACCGCGTCGGAGACCCAGTACTTC
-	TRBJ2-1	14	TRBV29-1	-	CSAWGRDKTNEQFF	TGCAGCGCCTGGGGGCGCGACAAGACGAATGAGCAGTTCTTC
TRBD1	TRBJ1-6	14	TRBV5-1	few	CASSLGQGDSPLHF	TGCGCCAGCAGCTTGGGGCAGGGGGATTCACCCCTCCACTTT
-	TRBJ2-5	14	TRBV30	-	CAWNGGTSQETQYF	TGTGCCTGGAACGGAGGGACCTCCCAAGAGACCCAGTACTTC
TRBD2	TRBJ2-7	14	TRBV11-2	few	CASSLQGGRDEQYF	TGTGCCAGCAGCTTACAGGGAGGGAGGGACGAGCAGTACTTC
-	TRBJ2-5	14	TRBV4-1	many	CASSQASGEETQYF	TGCGCCAGCAGCCAAGCTTCCGGGGAAGAGACCCAGTACTTC
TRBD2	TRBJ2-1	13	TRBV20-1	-	CSAIAGRTNTQFF	TGCAGTGCTATAGCGGGGCGTACTAATACGCAGTTCTTC
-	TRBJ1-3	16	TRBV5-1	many	CASSLVGPRGGNTIYF	TGCGCCAGCAGCTTGGTGGGGCCTCGTGGTGGAAACACCATATATTTT
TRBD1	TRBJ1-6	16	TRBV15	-	CATSRGQGNHNSPLHF	TGTGCCACCAGCAGGGGACAGGGTAACCATAATTCACCCCTCCACTTT
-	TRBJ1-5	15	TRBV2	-	CASRPLGRGNQPQHF	TGTGCCAGCAGGCCTCTGGGAAGGGGCAATCAGCCCCAGCATTTT
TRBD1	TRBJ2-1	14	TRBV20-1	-	CSARKAGGLNEQFF	TGCAGTGCTAGAAAGGCAGGGGGCCTCAATGAGCAGTTCTTC
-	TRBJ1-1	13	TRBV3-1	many	CASTRLQGSEAFF	TGTGCCAGCACAAGATTGCAGGGGTCTGAAGCTTTCTTT
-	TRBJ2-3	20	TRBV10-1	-	CASSVLNRTLCGIHSDTQYF	TGCGCCAGCAGTGTATTAAACCGGACACTTTGCGGAATACACTCAGATACGCAGTATTTT
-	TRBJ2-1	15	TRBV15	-	CATSGGTRDSNEQFF	TGTGCCACCAGCGGAGGGACCCGGGACTCAAATGAGCAGTTCTTC
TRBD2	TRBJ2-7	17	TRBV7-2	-	CASSRGYPGLARNEQYF	TGTGCCAGCAGCAGGGGCTATCCGGGACTAGCGCGGAACGAGCAGTACTTC
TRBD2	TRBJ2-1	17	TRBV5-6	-	CASSLGPGGGSGNEQFF	TGTGCCAGCAGCTTGGGGCCCGGGGGGGGCTCTGGAAATGAGCAGTTCTTC
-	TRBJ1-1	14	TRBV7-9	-	CASSLGGVDTEAFF	TGTGCCAGCAGCTTAGGGGGCGTTGACACTGAAGCTTTTTTT
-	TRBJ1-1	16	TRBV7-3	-	CASSSTGPGGNTEAFF	TGTGCCAGCAGCTCGACGGGTCCGGGCGGGAACACTGAAGCTTTCTTT
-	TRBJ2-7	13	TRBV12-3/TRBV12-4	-	CASSLGTGPKQYF	TGTGCCAGCAGTTTGGGAACCGGGCCCAAGCAGTACTTC
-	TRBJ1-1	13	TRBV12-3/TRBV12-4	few	CASSLILDTEAFF	TGTGCCAGCAGTCTCATACTGGACACTGAAGCTTTCTTT